The 3 T cell receptor beta chains in this list originate from one sample, sequenced in a study of T cells in Graves' hyperthyroidism and ophthalmopathy. Amplification of TCR beta CDR3 regions used RNA as the template. TCR CDR3 underwent first-round RT-PCR with the HTBI primer set. TCRdb passed the multiplex PCR reads through MiXCR, listing each CDR3 protein once. This sample yields some 510,000 distinct CDR3 sequences, of which more than 20% are seen a single time; about 25% belongs to the top ten. Sequenced input: blood. The source is a young man with Graves' hyperthyroidism.

This clonotype was detected ten times or more. The J gene is TRBJ1-5, the V gene TRBV19, with no clear D. This CDR3 is built from 15 residues. The V and J ends lost 5 bases and 4 bases respectively, with 15 bases between them. Germline loops: CDR1 LNHDA, CDR2 SQIVND (reference sequence). The CDR3: CASSRGGGSNQPQHF. The CDR3 DNA reads TGTGCCAGTAGTCGTGGAGGAGGGTCAAATCAGCCCCAGCATTTT.

This clonotype has a count of ten or more. The chain links TRBV12-3 or TRBV12-4 to TRBJ1-1, with 10 bases lining up with TRBD1. V shed 4 bases and J 8 bases; nucleotides not matched to a gene: 7. CDR3 length equals 14 residues. The CDR3 nucleotides are TGTGCCAGCAGTTCTCGGACAGGGGGTCCGGAAGCTTTCTTT. It translates to CASSSRTGGPEAFF.

The rearrangement links TRBV6-1 to TRBJ2-7; the D call may be TRBD1 or TRBD2 (5 bases each). The CDR3 has 15 amino acids. Germline V CDR1 and CDR2: MNHNS, SASEGT. V was cut by 5 bases and J by 0 bases, with 14 bases left in between. This CDR3 reads CASSPTRDRSYEQYF. CDR3 sequence (DNA): TGTGCCAGCAGTCCGACCCGGGACCGCTCCTACGAGCAGTACTTC.